The present T cell receptor beta chain was sequenced within a study of Ad26.COV2.S vaccination and SARS-CoV-2 variants. Study at large: Participant was drawn from the COV1001 Ad26.COV2.S trial arm. Ad26.COV2.S, an intramuscular injection, was given once or twice 56 days apart.

The treatment was: 19 received Ad26.COV2.S at low or high dose, single or two shots; several received placebo; per-sample allocation not given. Day 63 after the first injection of vaccine or placebo was the sampling time. Data came from immunoSEQ multiplex PCR; TCRdb stores just in-frame clones and leaves some out. The data hold about 400,000 clones, with roughly 85% observed a single time. Trimming removed 2 bases at V and 5 bases at J, with 6 bases between. In germline, CDR1 is SNHLY, CDR2 FYNNEI. The CDR3 consists of 12 residues. This chain connects TRBV2 to TRBJ2-5, with no clear D. The clonotype was recovered from a person aged 18-65 years who received the Ad26.COV2.S COVID-19 vaccine or a placebo. This material consisted of peripheral blood, taken in a trial of Ad26.COV2.S vaccine versus placebo. CDR3 nucleotides: TGTGCCAGCAGTGAAAGTTGGGAGACCCAGTACTTC. It is translated as CASSESWETQYF.